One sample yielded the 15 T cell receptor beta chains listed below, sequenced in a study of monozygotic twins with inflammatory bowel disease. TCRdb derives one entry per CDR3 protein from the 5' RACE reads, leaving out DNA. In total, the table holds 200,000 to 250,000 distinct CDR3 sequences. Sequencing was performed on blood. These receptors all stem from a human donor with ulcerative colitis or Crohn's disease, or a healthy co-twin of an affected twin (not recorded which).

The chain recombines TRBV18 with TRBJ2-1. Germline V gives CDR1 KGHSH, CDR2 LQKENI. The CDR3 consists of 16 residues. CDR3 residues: CASSKNRGSSYNEQFF.

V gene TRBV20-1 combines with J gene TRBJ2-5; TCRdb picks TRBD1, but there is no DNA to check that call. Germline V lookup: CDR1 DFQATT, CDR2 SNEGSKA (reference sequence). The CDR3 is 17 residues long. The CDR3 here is CSARWTGGARAGETQYF.

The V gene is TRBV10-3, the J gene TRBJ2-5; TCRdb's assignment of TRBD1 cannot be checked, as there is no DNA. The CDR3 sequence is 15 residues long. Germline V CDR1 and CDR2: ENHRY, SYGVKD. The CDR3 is CAIKPGRGVQETQYF.

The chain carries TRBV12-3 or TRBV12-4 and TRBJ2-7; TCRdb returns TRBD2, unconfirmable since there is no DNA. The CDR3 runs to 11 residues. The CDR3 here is CASSRGHEQYF.

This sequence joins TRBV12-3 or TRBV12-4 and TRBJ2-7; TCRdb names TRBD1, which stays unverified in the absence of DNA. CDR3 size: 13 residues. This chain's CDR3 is CASSLVQGYEQYF.

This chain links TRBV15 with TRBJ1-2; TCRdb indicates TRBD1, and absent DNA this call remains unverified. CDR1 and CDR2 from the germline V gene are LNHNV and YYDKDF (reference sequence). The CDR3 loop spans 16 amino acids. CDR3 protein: CATSRDVVGHFYGYTF.

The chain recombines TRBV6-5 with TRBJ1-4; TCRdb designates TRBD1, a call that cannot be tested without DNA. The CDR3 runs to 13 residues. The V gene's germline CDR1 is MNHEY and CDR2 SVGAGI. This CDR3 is CATRAGGFEKLFF.

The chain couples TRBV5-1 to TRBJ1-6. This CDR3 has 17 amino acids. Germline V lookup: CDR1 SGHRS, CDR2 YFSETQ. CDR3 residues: CASSLRPAGNYNSPLHF.

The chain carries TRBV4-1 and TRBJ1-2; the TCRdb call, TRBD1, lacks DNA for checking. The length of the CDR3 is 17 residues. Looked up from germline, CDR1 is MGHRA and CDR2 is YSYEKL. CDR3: CASSLRPQGKVRDGYTF.

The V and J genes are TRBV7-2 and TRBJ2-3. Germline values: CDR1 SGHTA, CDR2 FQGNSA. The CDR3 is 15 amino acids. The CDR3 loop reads CASSSYSASTDTQYF.

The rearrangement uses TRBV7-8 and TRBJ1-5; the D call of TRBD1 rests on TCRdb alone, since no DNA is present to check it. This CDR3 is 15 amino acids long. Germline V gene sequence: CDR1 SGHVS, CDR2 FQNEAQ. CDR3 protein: CASSGGDIINQPQHF.

CDR3: CASSDHRVLPDTQYF. The chain uses TRBV2 and TRBJ2-3; as DNA is missing, the TRBD1 call by TCRdb cannot be tested. Germline assignment: CDR1 SNHLY and CDR2 FYNNEI. The CDR3 sequence is 15 residues long.

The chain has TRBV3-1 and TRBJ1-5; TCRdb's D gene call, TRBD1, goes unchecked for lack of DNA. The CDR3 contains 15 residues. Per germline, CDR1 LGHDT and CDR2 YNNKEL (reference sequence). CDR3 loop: CASSQAGVGNQPQHF.

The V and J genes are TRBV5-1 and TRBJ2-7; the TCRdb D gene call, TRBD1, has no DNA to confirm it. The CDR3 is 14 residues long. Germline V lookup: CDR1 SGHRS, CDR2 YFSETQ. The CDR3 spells CASSDLGGPYEQYF.

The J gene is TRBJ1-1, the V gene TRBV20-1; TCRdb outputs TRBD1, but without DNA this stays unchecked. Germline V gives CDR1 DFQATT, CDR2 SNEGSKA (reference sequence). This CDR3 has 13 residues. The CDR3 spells CSAGRQGNTEAFF.